This paragraph covers one T cell receptor (beta chain) sequence. The sample is drawn from a study of blood T cell repertoires in COVID-19. In the study overall: Italy, Spain and the United States were the sources of the convalescent and acute COVID-19 samples.

Per the authors' pipeline: Estimation of nucleated cell counts was performed using reference gene primer amplification. Sequencing was performed with immunoSEQ multiplex PCR; in TCRdb, only in-frame clones are kept and a portion is missing. D and trimming were read from the DNA, whereas the V and J calls and clone size are those reported in that table. The top ten clones hold approximately 7% of a sample with about 240,000 clones, 85% to 90% of them seen once. CDR1 and CDR2 (germline): KGHSH, LQKENI. The length of the CDR3 is 13 residues. V was shortened by 4 bases and J by 3 bases, with 6 bases between the two germline ends.

This clonotype was sampled from a woman in her 70s with active or convalescent COVID-19. The J gene is TRBJ1-4, the V gene TRBV18; no definite D call. What was sequenced was peripheral blood. CDR3 loop: CASSLDSNEKLFF. The CDR3 nucleotides read TGTGCCAGCTCACTGGACTCTAATGAAAAACTGTTTTTT.